What follows is one TCR beta chain and its context. Its antigen remains unidentified. The CDR3 is 16 amino acids. Germline CDR1 reads SGHTA; CDR2 reads FQGNSA. With 3 bases clipped from V and 4 bases from J, the junction kept 5 bases outside the gene matches. The entry originates in a study of T cell responses to AZD1222 COVID-19 vaccine. General study findings and limits: Scientists sampled the repertoires only once the peak T cell response had passed. Vaccine-associated CD4 TCRs spanned spike, dominant at 160-218 and 743-854. A mostly white British donor set with more females was recruited, and clonal diversity was possibly underestimated.

Only in-frame clones appear in the TCRdb table, and some are missing; sequencing was by immunoSEQ multiplex PCR. This table holds 150,000 to 160,000 clones, 85% to 90% found once. The chain combines TRBV7-2 with TRBJ2-2; 10 nucleotides match TRBD2. The receptor was derived from an adult in good health. The material was peripheral blood, obtained on day 0 of MenACWY control vaccination. As DNA, the CDR3 is TGTGCCAGCAGCTTTTTTAGCGGGAGGAGCACCGGGGAGCTGTTTTTT. Amino acids: CASSFFSGRSTGELFF.